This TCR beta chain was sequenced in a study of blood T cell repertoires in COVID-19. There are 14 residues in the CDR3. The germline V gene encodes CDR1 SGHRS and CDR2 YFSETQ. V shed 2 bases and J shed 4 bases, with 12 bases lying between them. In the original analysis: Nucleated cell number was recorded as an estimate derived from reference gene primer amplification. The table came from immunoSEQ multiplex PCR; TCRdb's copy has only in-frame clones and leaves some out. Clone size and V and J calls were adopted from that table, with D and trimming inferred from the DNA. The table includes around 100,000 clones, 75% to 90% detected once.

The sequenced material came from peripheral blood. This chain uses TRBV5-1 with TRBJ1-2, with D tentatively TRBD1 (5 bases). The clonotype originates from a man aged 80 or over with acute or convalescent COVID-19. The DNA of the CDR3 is TGCGCCAGCAGCTTTCGGGGGGAAGCCTATGGCTACACCTTC. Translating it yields CASSFRGEAYGYTF.